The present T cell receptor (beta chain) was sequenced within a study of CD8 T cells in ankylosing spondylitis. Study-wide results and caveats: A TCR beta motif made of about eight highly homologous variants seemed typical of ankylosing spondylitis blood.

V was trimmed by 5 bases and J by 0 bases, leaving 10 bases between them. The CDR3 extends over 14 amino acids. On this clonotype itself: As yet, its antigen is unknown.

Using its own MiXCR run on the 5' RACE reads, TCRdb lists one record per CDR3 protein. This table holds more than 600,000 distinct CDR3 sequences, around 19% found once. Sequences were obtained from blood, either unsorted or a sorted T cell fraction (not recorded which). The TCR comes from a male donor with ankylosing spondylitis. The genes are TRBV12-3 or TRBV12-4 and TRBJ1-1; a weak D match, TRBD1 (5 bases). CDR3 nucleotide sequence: TGTGCCAGCAGTCCAGGACACATGAACACTGAAGCTTTCTTT. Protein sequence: CASSPGHMNTEAFF.